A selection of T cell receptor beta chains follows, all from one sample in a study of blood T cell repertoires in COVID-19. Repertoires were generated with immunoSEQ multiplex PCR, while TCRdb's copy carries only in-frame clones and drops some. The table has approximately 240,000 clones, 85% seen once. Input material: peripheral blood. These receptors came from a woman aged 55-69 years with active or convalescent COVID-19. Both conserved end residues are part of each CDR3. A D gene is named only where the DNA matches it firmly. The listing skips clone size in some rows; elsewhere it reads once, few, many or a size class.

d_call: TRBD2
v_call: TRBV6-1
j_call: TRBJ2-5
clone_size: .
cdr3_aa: CASREPLSGRAWQETQYF
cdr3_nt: TGTGCCAGCAGGGAACCCCTTAGCGGGAGGGCCTGGCAAGAGACCCAGTACTTC

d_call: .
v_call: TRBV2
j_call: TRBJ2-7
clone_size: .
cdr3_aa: CASSPRRTTPPYEQYF
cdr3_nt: TGTGCCAGCAGTCCCCGGCGGACTACCCCCCCCTACGAGCAGTACTTC

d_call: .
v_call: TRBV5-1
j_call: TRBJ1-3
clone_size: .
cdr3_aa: CASSLAGFISGNTIYF
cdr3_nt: TGCGCCAGCAGCTTGGCCGGGTTTATCTCTGGAAACACCATATATTTT

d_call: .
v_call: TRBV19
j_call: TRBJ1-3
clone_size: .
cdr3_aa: CASSTLQALSGNTIYF
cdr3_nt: TGTGCCAGTAGTACCCTCCAGGCCCTCTCTGGAAACACCATATATTTT

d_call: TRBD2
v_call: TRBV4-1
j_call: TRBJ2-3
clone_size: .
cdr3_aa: CASSQVASGGQDTQYF
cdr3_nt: TGCGCCAGCAGCCAAGTCGCTAGCGGGGGCCAGGATACGCAGTATTTT

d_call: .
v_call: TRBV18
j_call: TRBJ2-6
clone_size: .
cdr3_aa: CASSPGGTSSGANVLTF
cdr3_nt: TGTGCCAGCTCACCTGGGGGGACGTCCTCTGGGGCCAACGTCCTGACTTTC

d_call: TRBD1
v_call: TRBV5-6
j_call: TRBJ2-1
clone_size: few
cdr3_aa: CASTGDRDYNEQFF
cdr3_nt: TGTGCCAGCACCGGGGACAGGGATTACAATGAGCAGTTCTTC

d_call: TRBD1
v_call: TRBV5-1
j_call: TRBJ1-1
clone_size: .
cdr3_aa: CASSRQGPTEAFF
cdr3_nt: TGCGCCAGCAGCCGACAGGGTCCCACTGAAGCTTTCTTT

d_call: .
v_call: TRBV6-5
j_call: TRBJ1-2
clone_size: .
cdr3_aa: CASRVPSGYGYTF
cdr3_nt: TGTGCCAGCAGGGTCCCGAGCGGCTATGGCTACACCTTC

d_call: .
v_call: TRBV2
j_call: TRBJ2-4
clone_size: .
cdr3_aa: CASSEGRSKNIQYF
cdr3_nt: TGTGCCAGCAGTGAGGGGAGGTCCAAAAACATTCAGTACTTC

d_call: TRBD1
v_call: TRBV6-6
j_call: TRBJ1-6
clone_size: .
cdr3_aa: CASRPGQEHSPLHF
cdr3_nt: TGTGCCAGCAGGCCGGGACAGGAACATTCACCCCTCCACTTT

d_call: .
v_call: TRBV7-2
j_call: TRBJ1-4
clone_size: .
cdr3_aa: CASSPSRAGNEKLFF
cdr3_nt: TGTGCCAGCAGCCCAAGCAGGGCCGGTAATGAAAAACTGTTTTTT

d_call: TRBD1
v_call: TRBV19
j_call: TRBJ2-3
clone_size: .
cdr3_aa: CASSITIRGLRSGDTQYF
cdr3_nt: TGTGCCAGTAGTATAACCATCAGGGGGCTGCGGAGTGGAGATACGCAGTATTTT

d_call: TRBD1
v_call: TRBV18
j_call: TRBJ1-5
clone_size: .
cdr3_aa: CASSPGTGNQPQHF
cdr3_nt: TGTGCCAGCTCACCGGGGACAGGCAATCAGCCCCAGCATTTT

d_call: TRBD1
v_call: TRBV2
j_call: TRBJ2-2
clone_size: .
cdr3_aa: CASSGDRTITGELFF
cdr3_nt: TGTGCCAGCAGTGGGGACAGGACAATCACCGGGGAGCTGTTTTTT

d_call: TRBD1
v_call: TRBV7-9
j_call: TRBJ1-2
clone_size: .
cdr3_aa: CASSSWDRGPYGYTF
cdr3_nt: TGTGCCAGCAGCTCCTGGGACAGGGGGCCTTATGGCTACACCTTC

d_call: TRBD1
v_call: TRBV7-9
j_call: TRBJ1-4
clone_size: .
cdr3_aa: CASSLTGTGEEKLFF
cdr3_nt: TGTGCCAGCAGCTTAACCGGGACAGGGGAGGAAAAACTGTTTTTT

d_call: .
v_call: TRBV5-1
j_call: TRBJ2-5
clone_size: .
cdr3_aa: CASSHSPGGGTEETQYF
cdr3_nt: TGCGCCAGCAGCCATTCCCCTGGGGGAGGCACTGAAGAGACCCAGTACTTC

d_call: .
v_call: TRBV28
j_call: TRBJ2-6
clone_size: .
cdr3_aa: CASSLSPGANVLTF
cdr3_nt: TGTGCCAGCAGTTTAAGCCCTGGGGCCAACGTCCTGACTTTC

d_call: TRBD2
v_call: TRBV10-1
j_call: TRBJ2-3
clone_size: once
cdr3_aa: CASSSSGGTDTQYF
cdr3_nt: TGCGCCAGCAGTTCTAGCGGGGGCACAGATACGCAGTATTTT